This T cell receptor (beta chain) emerged from a study of T cells in Graves' hyperthyroidism and ophthalmopathy (dated by TCRdb to between 2018 and 2021). Study-level background: Peripheral blood was sampled at the time of initial diagnosis, prior to any treatment. To identify TCR V-J signatures that set the groups apart, the researchers used a discovery cohort of 100 patients, made up of 40 to 45 with Graves' ophthalmopathy and 57 with stable Graves' hyperthyroidism. Prospective prediction of ophthalmopathy was tested in an independent validation cohort consisting of fewer than 20 hyperthyroidism patients and approximately 16 patients who later progressed to ophthalmopathy. For training and testing, the roughly 100 patients in the discovery cohort were randomly divided in a 7:3 ratio. The study also compared thyroid tissue and blood T-cell repertoires from about six Graves' hyperthyroidism patients. After sampling, hyperthyroidism patients received methimazole starting at 30 mg daily, and ophthalmopathy patients received high-dose intravenous methylprednisolone. The paper reports TCR Vbeta CDR3 sequencing of roughly 140 peripheral blood samples: 40 to 45 ophthalmopathy, fewer than 80 hyperthyroidism and around 17 progressor patients. Study-wide findings and limitations: Sample size was not statistically predetermined, and investigators were not blinded to group allocation. Most expanded thyroid clonotypes (frequency above 0.001) were also detected in blood, a finding suggesting that blood repertoires may reflect thyroid immune responses. During validation, the model predicted progression to ophthalmopathy a median of roughly 7.1 months ahead of onset, with more than 55% sensitivity and around 73% specificity. Ophthalmopathy was separated from stable hyperthyroidism by a 13 V-J signature model, with around 90% sensitivity and just over 81% specificity obtained in cross-validation and 80%/75% obtained in testing.

The TCR beta CDR3 regions were amplified from the RNA transcripts. A first-round RT-PCR of the TCR CDR3 used the HTBI primer set with the Qiagen OneStep RT-PCR kit. Libraries were constructed in a second round of multiplex PCR, after which size selection and purification were performed. Sequencing of the libraries was done on an Illumina HiSeq2000 using paired-end 100 bp reads. The authors' pipeline ran thus. SOAPnuke was used to process the raw data, with reads discarded if the reads contained adapters or uncalled bases, had a mean Phred below 15, or lacked an exact constant-primer or identifier match. High-quality paired reads were merged using COPE v1.2.5, and each unique nucleotide sequence was defined as a clonotype. MiTCR v1.1 was used to align the clonotypes against IMGT TRBV, TRBD and TRBJ reference segments. The analysis included only V-J combinations with a frequency above 0.0001, which together covered 99% to 99.2% of the repertoires. The TCS score was defined as the ratio of F50 (clonal expansion) to E x V (chaos), calculated using BLOSUM62-based TCRdist between CDR3 peptides within each V-J. Welch's t-statistics and random forest reduced some 510 V-J features to 10 to 15, which were used in a naive Bayes classifier (R e1071). The Morisita-Horn index was used to measure how similar the thyroid and blood repertoires were. The public reads were reprocessed in TCRdb via fastp at Q25 and MiXCR, keeping in-frame beta chains. Identical CDR3 proteins give one entry, which carries the most common genes and DNA. TCRdb's processing, not the study's, gives the V and J calls here. The sample has around 700,000 distinct CDR3 sequences on record, about a third of them singletons. Less than 35% of the sample is taken by the ten largest.

A patient counted as having stable Graves' hyperthyroidism if no progression to ophthalmopathy occurred over 18 months of follow-up. Hyperthyroidism patients were aged 18 to 65 years and newly diagnosed, with disease duration of less than 2 months. Patients with uncontrolled infections, other autoimmune diseases, pregnancy or lactation were excluded. Diagnoses were based on clinical symptoms, serum thyroxine and TRAb, thyroid ultrasound and orbital computed tomography. PBMCs were isolated from 7.5 to 10 ml of fresh peripheral blood by Ficoll-Paque density gradient centrifugation. Trizol reagent was used to extract total RNA, and RNA quality was then checked on an Agilent 2100 Bioanalyzer. This clonotype was seen a few times. Its antigen remains undetermined. Per-nucleotide qualities are absent, and no much larger clonotype sits a single base away. Including cysteine and phenylalanine, the CDR3 has 16 amino acids. Only the CDR3 DNA is retained, 48 bases long and in frame from the first base. CDR1 and CDR2 are drawn from the germline V gene: LGHNA, YSLEER. V and J lose 4 bases and 7 bases, and a span of 23 bases separates them.

This TCR was sampled from a woman between 40 and 55 years old with Graves' hyperthyroidism. The sample comprised blood. The rearrangement combines TRBV4-3 with TRBJ2-7, and the D gene may be TRBD2, 5 bases matching. Read as DNA, the sequence is TGCGCCAGCAGCCCAGGCCACGGAGGTCCCGGGGTGGAGCAGTACTTC. Translated, this is CASSPGHGGPGVEQYF.